Each of the 25 T cell receptor beta chains below was sequenced from the same sample in a study of blood T cell repertoires in COVID-19 (dated by TCRdb to 2019 to 2021). Libraries were built with the immunoSEQ multiplex PCR assay. What TCRdb holds here is the immuneACCESS table cut down to in-frame rearrangements. Part of the clones is not present; checked against another copy, under half of the missing clones reflect an unresolved V gene, and the others are unexplained. The sample records almost 200,000 clones, about 90% of which are singletons. The ten largest clones add up to around 0.76% of the sample. The specimen was peripheral blood. These receptor sequences come from a woman between 65 and 79 years old with acute or convalescent COVID-19.

CDR3 DNA: TGCGCCAGCAAGCCGGGACTAGGGGCGAACACCGGGGAGCTGTTTTTT. Translating it yields CASKPGLGANTGELFF. V usage is TRBV10-1 and J usage is TRBJ2-2; 8 bases fit TRBD2. This CDR3 region has 16 residues. J was trimmed by 0 bases and V by 7 bases; bases with no gene match: 7. Germline CDR1 is WNHNN and CDR2 is SYGVQD (reference sequence).

V and J are TRBV5-1 and TRBJ1-2, with TRBD1 identical over 7 bases. V shed 10 bases, J shed 8 bases, and the junction held 8 bases outside the gene matches. CDR1 is SGHRS and CDR2 is YFSETQ in the germline V gene. CDR3 size: 11 residues. The CDR3 is CAWDSPSGYTF. In DNA, the CDR3 is TGCGCCTGGGACAGTCCCTCCGGCTACACCTTC.

This sequence joins TRBV7-9 and TRBJ1-4; D may be TRBD1 (6 bases). Germline loops: CDR1 SEHNR, CDR2 FQNEAQ (reference sequence). This CDR3 contains 15 residues. The V and J ends lost 4 bases and 7 bases respectively, with 16 bases between them. CDR3 residues: CASSSTGPSTEKLFF. In nucleotides, the CDR3 is TGTGCCAGCAGCTCCACAGGGCCAAGCACTGAAAAACTGTTTTTT.

The J gene is TRBJ2-7, the V gene TRBV28, with 10 bases aligning to TRBD1. With V trimmed by 6 bases and J by 2 bases, 7 bases remained unmatched. Germline V CDR1 and CDR2: MDHEN, SYDVKM. The CDR3 has 15 amino acids. The CDR3 DNA sequence: TGTGCCAGCAGAAGCCGGGACAGGGGAACCTACGAGCAGTACTTC. This codes for CASRSRDRGTYEQYF.

This clone was recorded only once. The chain has TRBV24-1 and TRBJ1-5, with D perhaps TRBD1 (5 bases). V was cut by 8 bases and J by 4 bases, with 8 bases left in between. Germline CDR1 reads KGHDR; CDR2 reads SFDVKD. The CDR3 has 12 amino acids. CDR3 coding DNA: TGTGCCACCAAGGGGCGGAATCAGCCCCAGCATTTT. Protein: CATKGRNQPQHF.

The J gene is TRBJ1-5, the V gene TRBV7-2, with a possible D match to TRBD1 (6 bases). Trimming took off 0 bases at V and 0 bases at J, with 9 bases between the two ends. Germline CDR1 is SGHTA and CDR2 is FQGNSA. The CDR3 has 16 amino acids. The CDR3 sequence: CASSLATGLSNQPQHF. The CDR3 nucleotides are TGTGCCAGCAGCTTAGCGACAGGCCTTAGCAATCAGCCCCAGCATTTT.

The V gene is TRBV6-5, the J gene TRBJ2-1, with a possible D match to TRBD1 (5 bases). The V and J ends lost 4 bases and 9 bases respectively, with 16 bases between them. Germline CDR1 reads MNHEY; CDR2 reads SVGAGI. This CDR3 has 14 amino acids. CDR3 DNA sequence: TGTGCCAGCAGTTTTATCGACAGCCGGACTGAGCAGTTCTTC. It encodes CASSFIDSRTEQFF.

The chain joins TRBV6-6 to TRBJ1-5, with TRBD1 matching 11 bases. CDR1 and CDR2 (germline): MNHNY, SVGAGI (reference sequence). The CDR3 loop spans 15 amino acids. V trimming: 6 bases; J trimming: 4 bases; junction bases outside the gene matches: 5. This CDR3 reads CASSSRDRGNQPQHF. The DNA of the CDR3 is TGTGCCAGCAGCTCCCGGGACAGGGGGAATCAGCCCCAGCATTTT.

V usage is TRBV29-1 and J usage is TRBJ2-1, with 7 bases identical to TRBD1. The germline CDR1 and CDR2 sequences are SQVTM and ANQGSEA. Trimming took 2 bases from V and 7 from J; bases not matched to a gene: 14. The CDR3 covers 16 residues. CDR3: CSVEFGVGQTYNEQFF. The CDR3 DNA reads as TGCAGCGTTGAATTTGGGGTGGGACAGACTTATAATGAGCAGTTCTTC.

This chain joins TRBV5-1 and TRBJ1-5; D not certain. Germline CDR1 and CDR2: SGHRS and YFSETQ. V was trimmed by 0 bases and J by 7 bases, leaving 11 bases between them. The CDR3 is made up of 14 amino acids. The CDR3: CASSLGVSGQPQHF. The CDR3 DNA is TGCGCCAGCAGCTTGGGGGTGAGCGGGCAGCCCCAGCATTTT.

The chain has TRBV6-6 and TRBJ1-6; 7 nucleotides align to TRBD1. V gave up 6 bases and J gave up 0 bases; unmatched junction bases: 2. The CDR3 runs 15 residues. Germline loops: CDR1 MNHNY, CDR2 SVGAGI (reference sequence). In nucleotides, the CDR3 is TGTGCCAGCAGGAGGGACAGCTCCTATAATTCACCCCTCCACTTT. Amino acids: CASRRDSSYNSPLHF.

The rearrangement links TRBV6-5 to TRBJ1-5; D perhaps matches TRBD1 (5 bases). The CDR3 totals 14 residues. The V end was cut by 5 bases, the J end by 2 bases, with 10 bases between. The germline V gene encodes CDR1 MNHEY and CDR2 SVGAGI. The DNA of the CDR3 is TGTGCCAGCAGTAATCGGGGGGGCAATCAGCCCCAGCATTTT. Protein: CASSNRGGNQPQHF.

V usage is TRBV29-1 and J usage is TRBJ2-7; TRBD1 matches 8 bases. Germline V gene sequence: CDR1 SQVTM, CDR2 ANQGSEA. The CDR3 runs 13 residues. Losses at the gene ends were 7 bases for V and 7 bases for J; bases not matched to a gene: 12. CDR3 region: CSGSDRGGGEQYF. CDR3 sequence (DNA): TGCAGCGGCTCTGACAGGGGTGGCGGTGAGCAGTACTTC.

This chain links TRBV9 with TRBJ1-2, with D uncertain. The V and J ends lost 2 bases and 9 bases respectively, with 8 bases between them. CDR3 size: 11 residues. The germline CDR1 and CDR2 sequences are SGDLS and YYNGEE. The chain's CDR3 is CASSVRDRYTF. The CDR3 region has the DNA TGTGCCAGCAGCGTGAGGGATCGCTACACCTTC. Based on the CDR3 plus reference TRBV9 and TRBJ1-2, the full variable domain is DSGVTQTPKHLITATGQRVTLRCSPRSGDLSVYWYQQSLDQGLQFLIQYYNGEERAKGNILERFSAQQFPDLHSELNLSSLELGDSALYFCASSVRDRYTFGSGTRLTVV.

The chain joins TRBV19 to TRBJ1-4, with a weak D call TRBD1 (6 bases). The germline V gene has CDR1 LNHDA and CDR2 SQIVND (reference sequence). The CDR3 has 13 amino acids. V was cut by 7 bases and J by 8 bases, with 14 bases left in between. CDR3 in amino acids: CASTTRGPEKLFF. CDR3 DNA: TGTGCCAGTACCACGCGGGGGCCAGAAAAACTGTTTTTT. The full variable domain, rest sourced from reference TRBV19 and TRBJ1-4, is DGGITQSPKYLFRKEGQNVTLSCEQNLNHDAMYWYRQDPGQGLRLIYYSQIVNDFQKGDIAEGYSVSREKKESFPLTVTSAQKNPTAFYLCASTTRGPEKLFFGSGTQLSVL.

This chain uses TRBV3-1 (or the pseudogene TRBV3-2) with TRBJ1-1; 11 bases align to TRBD1. This CDR3 region has 16 residues. Per the germline V gene, CDR1 is LGHDT and CDR2 is YNNKEL (reference sequence). With 4 bases clipped from V and 2 bases from J, the junction kept 6 bases outside the gene matches. CDR3 nucleotide sequence: TGTGCCAGCAGCCGAGGGACAGGGGGGACTAACACTGAAGCTTTCTTT. Its protein is CASSRGTGGTNTEAFF.

This clone was counted only a few times. This rearrangement joins TRBV18 to TRBJ2-7; unclear D gene. V lost 5 bases and J 0 bases, leaving 8 bases between the germline ends. CDR1 is KGHSH, CDR2 LQKENI, per germline. The CDR3 is 13 amino acids. CDR3 sequence: CASSKTVSYEQYF. In DNA form, the CDR3 reads TGTGCCAGCTCAAAAACGGTCTCCTACGAGCAGTACTTC.

The V and J genes are TRBV27 and TRBJ1-4, with D possibly being TRBD1 (5 bases). Germline lookup yields CDR1 MNHEY and CDR2 SMNVEV (reference sequence). This CDR3 contains 15 residues. V was pared by 6 bases and J by 3 bases, with 14 bases between. CDR3 sequence reads: CASRARGVPNEKLFF. For the CDR3, the DNA is TGTGCCAGCAGGGCGCGGGGGGTACCTAATGAAAAACTGTTTTTT.

This clone was detected only a few times. The chain carries TRBV18 and TRBJ2-7; TRBD1 is a possible D gene (6 bases). The V gene's germline CDR1 is KGHSH and CDR2 LQKENI. Trimming shortened V by 1 base and J by 5 bases, and 15 bases separated the two germline ends. The CDR3 sequence is 15 residues long. CDR3 DNA sequence: TGTGCCAGCTCACCACTTTTCACAGGGTTCCACGAGCAGTACTTC. Protein sequence: CASSPLFTGFHEQYF.

This clone is a singleton in its sample. This chain connects TRBV24-1 to TRBJ2-7, with 8 bases identical to TRBD2. The V gene's germline CDR1 is KGHDR and CDR2 SFDVKD. The CDR3 length is 14 residues. V was pared by 3 bases and J by 3 bases, with 3 bases of the junction left unmatched. The CDR3 sequence: CATSDPSGSYEQYF. In DNA form, the CDR3 reads TGTGCCACCAGTGATCCCAGCGGGAGCTACGAGCAGTACTTC.

The chain links TRBV10-3 to TRBJ2-7; TRBD1 agrees at 7 bases. The CDR3 totals 13 residues. Germline CDR1 reads ENHRY; CDR2 reads SYGVKD. V lost 5 bases, J lost 1 base, and 2 bases stayed unmatched. The CDR3 DNA reads TGTGCCATCAGTAGACAGGGATCCTACGAGCAGTACTTC. Its translation is CAISRQGSYEQYF.

This sequence joins TRBV7-9 and TRBJ1-6, with D perhaps matching TRBD1 (6 bases). The V and J ends lost 3 bases and 5 bases respectively, with 8 bases between them. Germline V gene data show CDR1 as SEHNR and CDR2 as FQNEAQ (reference sequence). The CDR3 is 14 residues long. In nucleotides, the CDR3 is TGTGCCAGCAGCTTCCGGACAGATAATTCACCCCTCCACTTT. Protein product: CASSFRTDNSPLHF.

This chain links TRBV3-1 (or the pseudogene TRBV3-2) with TRBJ2-7, with 10 bases identical to TRBD1. Losses at the gene ends were 5 bases for V and 7 bases for J; bases not matched to a gene: 8. The CDR3 covers 14 residues. Germline CDR1 is LGHDT and CDR2 is YNNKEL (reference sequence). In DNA form, the CDR3 reads TGTGCCAGCAGCGACAGGGGGCAATGGGTTGAGCAGTACTTC. This codes for CASSDRGQWVEQYF.

The chain combines TRBV23-1 with TRBJ2-7; tentatively, D is TRBD1 (5 bases). TRBV23-1 is an open reading frame whose function is uncertain. The CDR3 runs 15 residues. Trimming took off 6 bases at V and 3 bases at J, with 18 bases between the two ends. The CDR3 bases are TGCGCCAGCAGCCGGGCCATAACAGGAATCTACGAGCAGTACTTC. It is translated as CASSRAITGIYEQYF.

This sequence joins TRBV10-1 and TRBJ1-1; D might be TRBD1 (6 bases). The CDR3 has 13 amino acids. Germline V gene sequence: CDR1 WNHNN, CDR2 SYGVQD (reference sequence). Trimming removed 5 bases from V and 5 bases from J, with 12 bases in between. CDR3 in DNA: TGCGCCAGCAGTCGAACAGGGAGAACTGAAGCTTTCTTT. It is translated as CASSRTGRTEAFF.